A single sample gave rise to the 11 T cell receptor beta chains below, sequenced in a study of blood T cell repertoires in COVID-19. Generated by immunoSEQ multiplex PCR, the TCRdb table keeps only in-frame clones and is missing some. The table has some 320,000 clones, about 90% seen once. The sample taken for sequencing was PBMCs or T cells enriched from blood (not recorded which). All receptors come from a woman aged 30 to 39 who had recovered from COVID-19.

This chain links TRBV28 with TRBJ1-2, with D perhaps matching TRBD1 (5 bases). The CDR3 is 13 amino acids. The V gene's germline CDR1 is MDHEN and CDR2 SYDVKM. Trimming cost V 5 bases and J 5 bases, with 12 bases left between them. The CDR3 is CASSTGTRYGYTF. DNA of the CDR3: TGTGCCAGCAGTACCGGGACTCGTTATGGCTACACCTTC.

The J gene is TRBJ2-6, the V gene TRBV5-4; the D is unclear. The germline CDR1 and CDR2 sequences are SGHNT and YYREEE (reference sequence). The CDR3 loop spans 15 amino acids. Trimming removed 2 bases from V and 0 bases from J, with 6 bases in between. The CDR3 DNA follows: TGTGCCAGCAGCTTACGGTACTCTGGGGCCAACGTCCTGACTTTC. Encoded protein: CASSLRYSGANVLTF.

This clone was observed a single time. The chain uses TRBV3-1 (or the pseudogene TRBV3-2) and TRBJ1-1; D perhaps matches TRBD1 (5 bases). V shed 0 bases and J shed 5 bases, with 13 bases lying between them. The CDR3 loop spans 15 amino acids. The germline CDR1 and CDR2 sequences are LGHDT and YNNKEL (reference sequence). The CDR3 spells CASSQDLSGRTEAFF. The CDR3 region has the DNA TGTGCCAGCAGCCAAGATCTGTCAGGGAGGACTGAAGCTTTCTTT.

There are a few counts of this clone. The CDR3 spells CASSSGLAQETQYF. The CDR3 DNA reads TGTGCCAGCAGCTCGGGACTAGCACAAGAGACCCAGTACTTC. The gene calls are TRBV5-4 and TRBJ2-5; 9 bases are a match to TRBD2. The CDR3 totals 14 residues. V dropped 3 bases and J dropped 2; count of bases not matched to a gene: 2. Looked up from germline, CDR1 is SGHNT and CDR2 is YYREEE (reference sequence). The full variable domain, rest sourced from reference TRBV5-4 and TRBJ2-5, is ETGVTQSPTHLIKTRGQQVTLRCSSQSGHNTVSWYQQALGQGPQFIFQYYREEENGRGNFPPRFSGLQFPNYSSELNVNALELDDSALYLCASSSGLAQETQYFGPGTRLLVL.

The J gene is TRBJ1-2, the V gene TRBV14; the D gene is possibly TRBD1 (6 bases). This CDR3 is built from 17 residues. Germline loops: CDR1 SGHDN, CDR2 FVKESK. The V gene lost 4 bases and the J gene lost 0 bases, with 18 bases spanning the gap. CDR3 bases: TGTGCCAGCAGCCCCTTTGTCGGAAGGGACACTAACTATGGCTACACCTTC. Its translation is CASSPFVGRDTNYGYTF.

The rearrangement uses TRBV5-1 and TRBJ2-1; tentatively, D is TRBD2 (6 bases). Germline V gene data show CDR1 as SGHRS and CDR2 as YFSETQ. The CDR3 has 15 amino acids. Trimming took off 6 bases at V and 0 bases at J, with 13 bases between the two ends. CDR3 DNA: TGCGCCAGCAAGGGGACTCCGAGCTCCTACAATGAGCAGTTCTTC. This translates into CASKGTPSSYNEQFF.

This chain connects TRBV2 to TRBJ2-7; the D gene is possibly TRBD1 (6 bases). This CDR3 is built from 15 residues. CDR1 SNHLY and CDR2 FYNNEI come from the germline V gene. With 5 bases removed from V and 2 bases from J, the gap between germline ends came to 16 bases. This chain's CDR3 is CASSRAMRGTYEQYF. The CDR3 DNA reads as TGTGCCAGCAGTCGAGCGATGAGGGGGACCTACGAGCAGTACTTC.

This clone came up many times. V and J are TRBV27 and TRBJ1-2, with D maybe TRBD1 (6 bases). CDR1 MNHEY and CDR2 SMNVEV come from the germline V gene (reference sequence). CDR3 length equals 16 residues. Trimming shortened V by 0 bases and J by 2 bases, and 13 bases separated the two germline ends. The CDR3, as DNA: TGTGCCAGCAGTTTATCCCCCCCAGGGGTCAACTATGGCTACACCTTC. Amino acid sequence: CASSLSPPGVNYGYTF.

The chain employs TRBV27 and TRBJ2-3; D remains ambiguous. CDR1 and CDR2 from the germline V gene are MNHEY and SMNVEV (reference sequence). V was clipped by 0 bases and J by 0 bases, with 7 bases between them. The CDR3 is 15 amino acids. The CDR3 bases are TGTGCCAGCAGTTTATCGAGAGATAGCACAGATACGCAGTATTTT. This encodes CASSLSRDSTDTQYF.

The rearrangement uses TRBV28 and TRBJ2-2, with D perhaps matching TRBD1 (7 bases). The CDR3 loop spans 15 amino acids. V lost 5 bases and J 7 bases, leaving 17 bases between the germline ends. Germline V lookup: CDR1 MDHEN, CDR2 SYDVKM. This CDR3 is CASSPGGGGNGELFF. CDR3 coding DNA: TGTGCCAGCAGTCCCGGAGGGGGCGGAAACGGGGAGCTGTTTTTT.

The J gene is TRBJ1-2, the V gene TRBV18; 7 nucleotides match TRBD1. Germline CDR1 KGHSH, CDR2 LQKENI. The CDR3 is made up of 13 amino acids. V trimming: 3 bases; J trimming: 7 bases; junction bases outside the gene matches: 5. CDR3 amino acids: CASSPRQGLGYTF. CDR3 coding DNA: TGTGCCAGCTCACCCCGACAGGGACTTGGCTACACCTTC.